This T cell receptor beta chain was sequenced during a study of cytomegalovirus exposure and HLA in healthy donors. Unmatched junction bases numbered 7, after V lost 7 bases and J lost 6 bases. Germline V gene data show CDR1 as SGHRS and CDR2 as YFSETQ. The length of the CDR3 is 13 residues. The PCR was carried out with 60 Vbeta primers and 13 Jbeta primers. Only in-frame clones appear in the TCRdb table, and some are missing; sequencing was by immunoSEQ multiplex PCR. The sample yields 160,000 or so clones, 80% seen once. This clone occurred once. The chain links TRBV5-1 to TRBJ1-2; 9 nucleotides match TRBD1. What was sequenced was PBMCs. The TCR originated in a man younger than 35 in good health and CMV-seropositive. The CDR3 DNA reads as TGCGCCAGCCGGACAGGGGCGAGGGATGGCTACACCTTC. Translation gives CASRTGARDGYTF.